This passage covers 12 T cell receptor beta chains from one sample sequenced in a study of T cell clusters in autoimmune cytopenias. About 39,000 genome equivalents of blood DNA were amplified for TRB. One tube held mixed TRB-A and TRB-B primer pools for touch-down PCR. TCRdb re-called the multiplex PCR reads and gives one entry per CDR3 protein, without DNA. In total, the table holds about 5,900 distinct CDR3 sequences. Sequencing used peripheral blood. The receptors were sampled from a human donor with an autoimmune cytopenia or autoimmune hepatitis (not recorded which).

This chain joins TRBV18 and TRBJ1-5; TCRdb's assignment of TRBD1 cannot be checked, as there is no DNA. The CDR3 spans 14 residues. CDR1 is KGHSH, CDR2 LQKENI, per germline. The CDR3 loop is CASSPGQTNQPQHF.

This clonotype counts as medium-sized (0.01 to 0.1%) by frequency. CDR3 sequence reads: CASNQVGQQYGYTF. The J gene is TRBJ1-2, the V gene TRBV19; the TCRdb D gene call, TRBD1, has no DNA to confirm it. CDR1 and CDR2 from the germline V gene are LNHDA and SQIVND (reference sequence). The CDR3 is 14 residues long.

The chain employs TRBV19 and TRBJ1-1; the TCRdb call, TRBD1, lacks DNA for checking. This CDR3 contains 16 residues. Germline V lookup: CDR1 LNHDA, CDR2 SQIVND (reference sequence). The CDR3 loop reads CASSKPARRGNTEAFF.

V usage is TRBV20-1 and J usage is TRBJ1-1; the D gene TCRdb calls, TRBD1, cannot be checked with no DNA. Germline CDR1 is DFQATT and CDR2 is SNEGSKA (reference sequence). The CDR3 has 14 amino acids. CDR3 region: CSAGRRTVNTEAFF.

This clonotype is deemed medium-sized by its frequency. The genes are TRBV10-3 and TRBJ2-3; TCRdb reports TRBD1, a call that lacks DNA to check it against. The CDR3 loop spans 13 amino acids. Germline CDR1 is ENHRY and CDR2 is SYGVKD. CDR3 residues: CAISGVGADTQYF.

CDR3 residues: CASSRAQGGETQYF. The chain has TRBV18 and TRBJ2-5; the D call of TRBD1 rests on TCRdb alone, since no DNA is present to check it. The CDR3 runs to 14 residues. Per the germline V gene, CDR1 is KGHSH and CDR2 is LQKENI.

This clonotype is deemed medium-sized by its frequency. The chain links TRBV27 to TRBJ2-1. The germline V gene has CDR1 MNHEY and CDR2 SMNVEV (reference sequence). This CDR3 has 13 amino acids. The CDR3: CASSLVLTREQFF.

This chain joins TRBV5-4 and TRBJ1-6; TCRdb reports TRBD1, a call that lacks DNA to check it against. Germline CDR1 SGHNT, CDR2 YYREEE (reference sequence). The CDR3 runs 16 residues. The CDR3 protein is CASSFYREFGNSPLHF. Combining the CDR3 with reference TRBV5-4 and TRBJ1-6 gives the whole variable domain ETGVTQSPTHLIKTRGQQVTLRCSSQSGHNTVSWYQQALGQGPQFIFQYYREEENGRGNFPPRFSGLQFPNYSSELNVNALELDDSALYLCASSFYREFGNSPLHFGNGTRLTVT.

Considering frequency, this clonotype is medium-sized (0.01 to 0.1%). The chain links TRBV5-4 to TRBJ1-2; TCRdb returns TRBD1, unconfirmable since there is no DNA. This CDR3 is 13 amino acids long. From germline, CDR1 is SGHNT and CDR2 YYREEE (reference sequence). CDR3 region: CASRRDRDYGYTF.

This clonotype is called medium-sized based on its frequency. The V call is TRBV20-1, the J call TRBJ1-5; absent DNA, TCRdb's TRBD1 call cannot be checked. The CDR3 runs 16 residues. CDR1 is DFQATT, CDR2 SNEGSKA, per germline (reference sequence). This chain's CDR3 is CSAPILSGGGGQPQHF.

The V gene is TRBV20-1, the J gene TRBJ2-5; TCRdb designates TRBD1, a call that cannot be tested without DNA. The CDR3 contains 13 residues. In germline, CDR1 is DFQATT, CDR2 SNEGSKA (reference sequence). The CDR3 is CSVDSDLQETQYF.

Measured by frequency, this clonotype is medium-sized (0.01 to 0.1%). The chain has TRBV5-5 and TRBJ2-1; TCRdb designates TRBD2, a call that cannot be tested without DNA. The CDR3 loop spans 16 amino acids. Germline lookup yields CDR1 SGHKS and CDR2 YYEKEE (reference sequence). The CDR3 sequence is CASSLERLAYLNEQFF.